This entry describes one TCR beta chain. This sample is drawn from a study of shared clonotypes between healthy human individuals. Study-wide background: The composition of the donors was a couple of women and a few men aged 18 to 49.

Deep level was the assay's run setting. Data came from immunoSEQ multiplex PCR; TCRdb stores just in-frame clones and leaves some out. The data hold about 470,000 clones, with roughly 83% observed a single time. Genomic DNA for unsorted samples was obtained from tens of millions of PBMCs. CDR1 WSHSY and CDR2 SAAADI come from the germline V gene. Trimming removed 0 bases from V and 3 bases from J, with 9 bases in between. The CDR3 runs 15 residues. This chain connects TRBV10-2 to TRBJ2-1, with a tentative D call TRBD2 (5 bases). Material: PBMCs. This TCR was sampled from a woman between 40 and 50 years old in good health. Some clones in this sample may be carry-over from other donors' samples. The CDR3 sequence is CASSESGEIYNEQFF. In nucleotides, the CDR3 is TGCGCCAGCAGTGAGTCTGGGGAGATCTACAATGAGCAGTTCTTC.